This TCR beta chain was retrieved from a study of tumor-infiltrating lymphocytes in localized non-small cell lung cancer. Profiled with immunoSEQ multiplex PCR; TCRdb holds only in-frame clones, not every one. The top ten hold around 4.5% of the sample, which has 16,000 or so clones, 55% to 80% seen once. This clone was counted a single time. This CDR3 spans 16 amino acids. V trimming: 4 bases; J trimming: 7 bases; junction bases outside the gene matches: 15. The germline CDR1 and CDR2 sequences are MNHEY and SVGAGI. The specimen sequenced was lung tumor tissue. The receptor was derived from a human donor with non-small cell lung cancer. This chain uses TRBV6-5 with TRBJ1-2; 7 bases fit TRBD1. CDR3 sequence reads: CASSSSGTAPRGGYTF. The DNA for the CDR3 is TGTGCCAGCAGTTCGTCCGGGACAGCTCCCAGGGGTGGCTACACCTTC.